The T cell receptor beta chain under discussion was sequenced for a study of blood T cells in healthy people across ages. Study-level results: Diversity was estimated from one million T cells, and these estimates were considered underestimates.

On this clonotype itself: The target antigen is unknown.

Unmatched junction bases numbered 21, after V lost 6 bases and J lost 2 bases. This CDR3 comprises 19 residues. Germline V lookup: CDR1 SGHKS, CDR2 YYEKEE (reference sequence). A sample-barcoded 5' primer and a J-beta primer mix were used in a second PCR of roughly 7 to 11 cycles. One entry per CDR3 protein, called by TCRdb with MiXCR from the 5' RACE reads. This sample has 1 million to 1.2 million distinct CDR3 sequences, with roughly two fifths found just once. Sequences were obtained from blood. The sequence came from a man aged 18 to 30 in good health. The chain recombines TRBV5-5 with TRBJ1-2, with 8 bases that match TRBD1. CDR3 sequence (DNA): TGTGCCAGCACCCTTGGGCACAGGGACAGGACTCCCCCGAACTATGGCTACACCTTC. Protein sequence: CASTLGHRDRTPPNYGYTF.